The 24 T cell receptor beta chains given below trace back to one sample, sequenced in a study of CD8 T cells in ankylosing spondylitis. Each CDR3 protein is one row after TCRdb ran MiXCR on the 5' RACE reads. This table has 85,000 to 100,000 distinct CDR3 sequences, about 8.1% appearing once. Sequencing used blood, either unsorted or a sorted T cell fraction (not recorded which). These receptors were collected from a male donor with ankylosing spondylitis or in good health (not recorded which).

This clonotype came up many times. The chain recombines TRBV6-2 or TRBV6-3 with TRBJ2-3, with 8 bases identical to TRBD2. V shed 5 bases and J 6 bases; nucleotides not matched to a gene: 16. The CDR3 sequence is 17 residues long. Germline CDR1 is MNHEY and CDR2 is SVGEGT. This CDR3 reads CASSAISGTRVADTQYF. The DNA of the CDR3 is TGTGCCAGCAGTGCGATCTCCGGGACTAGAGTCGCCGATACGCAGTATTTT.

This clonotype was seen many times. The chain is built from TRBV7-2 and TRBJ1-6; D unresolved. CDR3 length: 15 amino acids. The V end was cut by 1 base, the J end by 6 bases, with 10 bases between. CDR1 and CDR2 from the germline V gene are SGHTA and FQGNSA. CDR3 sequence: CASSLVGSANSPLHF. The CDR3 nucleotides are TGTGCCAGCAGCTTAGTGGGGTCGGCTAATTCACCCCTCCACTTT.

This clonotype showed up many times. The chain uses TRBV10-3 and TRBJ2-3; 7 nucleotides agree with TRBD1. With 3 bases clipped from V and 0 bases from J, the junction kept 3 bases outside the gene matches. Looked up from germline, CDR1 is ENHRY and CDR2 is SYGVKD. The CDR3 has 15 amino acids. The CDR3 sequence: CAISEPGQSTDTQYF. In nucleotides, the CDR3 is TGTGCCATCAGTGAACCGGGACAGAGCACAGATACGCAGTATTTT.

This clonotype appeared many times. The chain uses TRBV12-3 or TRBV12-4 and TRBJ2-7, with 7 bases matching TRBD2. Trimming removed 5 bases from V and 6 bases from J; junction bases left unmatched: 10. The CDR3 spans 14 residues. The DNA of the CDR3 is TGTGCCAGCAGTACTACCGGGAGGCAGGCCGAGCAGTACTTC. Translation gives CASSTTGRQAEQYF.

This clonotype came up a few times. The chain couples TRBV2 to TRBJ2-7; perhaps TRBD1 as D (6 bases). This CDR3 has 14 residues. Germline V lookup: CDR1 SNHLY, CDR2 FYNNEI. The ends were cut back, 6 bases at V and 0 bases at J, with 12 bases in the middle. CDR3 in amino acids: CASRDRDNSYEQYF. CDR3 sequence (DNA): TGTGCCAGCAGGGACCGGGACAACTCCTACGAGCAGTACTTC.

This clonotype occurred many times. V usage is TRBV4-1 and J usage is TRBJ2-3; a possible D gene is TRBD2 (6 bases). This CDR3 spans 14 amino acids. Germline CDR1 is MGHRA and CDR2 is YSYEKL. Trimming took off 7 bases at V and 3 bases at J, with 14 bases between the two ends. Here the CDR3 reads CASKETSQTDTQYF. In DNA form, the CDR3 reads TGCGCCAGCAAAGAGACTAGTCAGACAGATACGCAGTATTTT.

This clonotype appeared many times. V gene TRBV6-2 or TRBV6-3 combines with J gene TRBJ1-2; D is uncertain. The length of the CDR3 is 16 residues. The germline CDR1 and CDR2 sequences are MNHEY and SVGEGT. Trimming removed 2 bases from V and 5 bases from J, with 18 bases in between. In nucleotides, the CDR3 is TGTGCCAGCAGTTACAACTCGGGGAACCCTGGATATGGCTACACCTTC. This codes for CASSYNSGNPGYGYTF.

Concerning this clonotype: This may stem from a read error, because a much larger clone lies one nucleotide away. The chain links TRBV6-5 to TRBJ2-1; TRBD2 matches at 7 bases. Germline V lookup: CDR1 MNHEY, CDR2 SVGAGI. The length of the CDR3 is 18 residues. Trimming removed 5 bases from V and 8 bases from J; junction bases left unmatched: 21. CDR3 sequence: CASSHLVAGAGERDEQFF. The CDR3 nucleotides are TGTGCCAGCAGTCACTTAGTGGCTGGGGCGGGGGAAAGAGATGAGCAGTTCTTC.

This clonotype has more than one count but fewer than ten. The rearrangement joins TRBV6-6 to TRBJ2-2, with D perhaps assigned TRBD1 or TRBD2 (6 bases each). The CDR3 extends over 18 amino acids. Between the trimmed V and J ends, which lost 2 bases and 1 base, there was a span of 17 bases. CDR1 is MNHNY and CDR2 is SVGAGI in the germline V gene (reference sequence). The CDR3 protein is CASSYGGRDYLNTGELFF. CDR3 bases: TGTGCCAGCAGTTACGGGGGGCGGGATTACCTGAACACCGGGGAGCTGTTTTTT.

This clonotype was observed a handful of times. The CDR3 protein is CATSRRQGSNEKLFF. Here the CDR3 DNA reads TGTGCCACCAGCAGAAGACAGGGTTCTAATGAAAAACTGTTTTTT. V and J are TRBV15 and TRBJ1-4, with 7 bases aligning to TRBD1. The junction had 3 bases not matched to a gene; V was cut back by 2 bases and J by 3 bases. Per germline, CDR1 LNHNV and CDR2 YYDKDF (reference sequence). CDR3 length equals 15 residues.

This clonotype appeared many times. V gene TRBV6-5 combines with J gene TRBJ1-1; 11 bases match TRBD1. With 2 bases clipped from V and 1 base from J, the junction kept 0 bases outside the gene matches. Germline V lookup: CDR1 MNHEY, CDR2 SVGAGI. The CDR3 loop spans 15 amino acids. CDR3: CASSYGTGGNTEAFF. In DNA, the CDR3 is TGTGCCAGCAGTTACGGGACAGGGGGGAACACTGAAGCTTTCTTT.

Ten or more counts support this clonotype. The chain has TRBV5-1 and TRBJ2-2, with 14 bases lining up with TRBD2. This CDR3 spans 17 amino acids. V shed 3 bases and J 9 bases; nucleotides not matched to a gene: 10. CDR1 is SGHRS and CDR2 is YFSETQ in the germline V gene. The CDR3 DNA reads TGCGCCAGCAGCTCCGGACTAGCGGGGGGCCGAATCCGGGAGCTGTTTTTT. This codes for CASSSGLAGGRIRELFF. The full variable domain, in which reference TRBV5-1 and TRBJ2-2 provide the parts outside the CDR3, is KAGVTQTPRYLIKTRGQQVTLSCSPISGHRSVSWYQQTPGQGLQFLFEYFSETQRNKGNFPGRFSGRQFSNSRSEMNVSTLELGDSALYLCASSSGLAGGRIRELFFGEGSRLTVL.

This clonotype was recorded at least ten times. The rearrangement links TRBV6-5 to TRBJ2-3; D not certain. Per the germline V gene, CDR1 is MNHEY and CDR2 is SVGAGI. Trimming pared 4 bases from V and 6 bases from J, leaving 11 bases between. CDR3 length: 13 residues. CDR3 protein: CASSSTGRDTQYF. The CDR3 nucleotides are TGTGCCAGCAGTTCCACGGGTCGGGATACGCAGTATTTT.

A few counts support this clonotype. The chain couples TRBV4-2 to TRBJ2-1; D may be TRBD1 or TRBD2 (5 bases each). The V end was cut by 3 bases, the J end by 0 bases, with 21 bases between. The length of the CDR3 is 19 residues. From germline, CDR1 is LGHNA and CDR2 YNFKEQ. The CDR3: CASSQTTRGRISSYNEQFF. As DNA, the CDR3 is TGTGCCAGCAGCCAGACAACCCGGGGCCGAATTAGCTCCTACAATGAGCAGTTCTTC.

The rearrangement uses TRBV2 and TRBJ2-7; D is uncertain. V shed 3 bases and J shed 3 bases, with 6 bases lying between them. The CDR3 has 12 amino acids. In germline, CDR1 is SNHLY, CDR2 FYNNEI. CDR3 bases: TGTGCCAGCAGTGATGCCGACTACGAGCAGTACTTC. Translating gives CASSDADYEQYF.

This clonotype was observed many times. The chain recombines TRBV5-1 with TRBJ2-3; D ambiguous. Germline CDR1 is SGHRS and CDR2 is YFSETQ. Trimming took 3 bases from V and 0 from J, leaving 8 bases between them. The CDR3 is made up of 14 amino acids. CDR3 residues: CASSSGSSTDTQYF. The CDR3 DNA is TGCGCCAGCAGCTCAGGCTCTAGCACAGATACGCAGTATTTT.

This clonotype was seen at least ten times. The chain employs TRBV7-6 and TRBJ2-7; D may match TRBD1 or TRBD2 (6 bases each). Germline lookup yields CDR1 SGHVS and CDR2 FNYEAQ. The CDR3 length is 13 residues. Trimming took 5 bases from V and 2 from J, leaving 10 bases between them. CDR3 nucleotides: TGTGCCAGCAGCACCGGGGGCGCCTACGAGCAGTACTTC. Its protein product is CASSTGGAYEQYF. The variable domain in full, completed from reference TRBV7-6 and TRBJ2-7, reads GAGVSQSPRYKVTKRGQDVALRCDPISGHVSLYWYRQALGQGPEFLTYFNYEAQQDKSGLPNDRFSAERPEGSISTLTIQRTEQRDSAMYRCASSTGGAYEQYFGPGTRLTVT.

The chain employs TRBV5-1 and TRBJ2-5; possibly TRBD1 for D (6 bases). Germline V lookup: CDR1 SGHRS, CDR2 YFSETQ. This CDR3 is built from 15 residues. Deletions cut 1 base from V and 5 bases from J, with 15 bases between. CDR3 protein: CASSLSVTGGETQYF. For the CDR3, the DNA is TGCGCCAGCAGCTTGTCGGTGACAGGTGGGGAGACCCAGTACTTC. Full variable domain (outside the CDR3, taken from reference TRBV5-1 and TRBJ2-5): KAGVTQTPRYLIKTRGQQVTLSCSPISGHRSVSWYQQTPGQGLQFLFEYFSETQRNKGNFPGRFSGRQFSNSRSEMNVSTLELGDSALYLCASSLSVTGGETQYFGPGTRLLVL.

This clonotype was detected ten times or more. The chain couples TRBV5-1 to TRBJ1-2; D may be TRBD1 (5 bases). This CDR3 comprises 14 residues. V lost 3 bases and J lost 5, with 14 bases in between. Germline CDR1 and CDR2: SGHRS and YFSETQ. This CDR3 reads CASSSPGLDYGYTF. Here the CDR3 DNA reads TGCGCCAGCAGCTCACCGGGGCTGGATTATGGCTACACCTTC.

CDR3: CASSPVAGGIHEQFF. DNA of the CDR3: TGTGCCAGCAGTCCGGTAGCGGGGGGGATCCATGAGCAGTTCTTC. The chain is built from TRBV6-1 and TRBJ2-1; 11 bases are shared with TRBD2. Germline V gene data show CDR1 as MNHNS and CDR2 as SASEGT. With V trimmed by 5 bases and J by 8 bases, 8 bases remained unmatched. CDR3 length: 15 amino acids.

This clonotype was detected many times. The V call is TRBV5-6, the J call TRBJ2-7; D perhaps matches TRBD1 (5 bases). Germline CDR1 is SGHDT and CDR2 is YYEEEE. This CDR3 is built from 13 residues. Trimming took off 7 bases at V and 1 base at J, with 12 bases between the two ends. The CDR3 DNA follows: TGTGCCAGCGCCACAGGCTCTTCCTACGAGCAGTACTTC. Translating it yields CASATGSSYEQYF.

This clonotype was counted many times. The genes are TRBV5-1 and TRBJ2-3, with D possibly TRBD2 on 6 matching bases. The CDR3 has 14 residues. V was trimmed by 0 bases and J by 4 bases, leaving 9 bases between them. Per germline, CDR1 SGHRS and CDR2 YFSETQ. The CDR3 nucleotides read TGCGCCAGCAGCTTGGACTGGGGGGCAGATACGCAGTATTTT. Encoded protein: CASSLDWGADTQYF.

This clonotype was seen many times. The chain is built from TRBV29-1 and TRBJ2-7; either TRBD1 or TRBD2 may supply D (5 bases each). V lost 6 bases, J lost 5 bases, and 14 bases lay in between. This CDR3 contains 12 residues. In germline, CDR1 is SQVTM, CDR2 ANQGSEA. For the CDR3, the DNA is TGCAGCGTGGAGGCTTCAGGGAACGAGCAGTACTTC. Its translation is CSVEASGNEQYF.

The chain employs TRBV7-2 and TRBJ2-3; no firm D call. The germline V and J ends were trimmed by 1 base and 8 bases, with 13 bases remaining between them. The CDR3 loop spans 14 amino acids. From germline, CDR1 is SGHTA and CDR2 FQGNSA. CDR3 protein: CASSLESRTRTQYF. The CDR3 DNA follows: TGTGCCAGCAGCTTAGAGTCCCGGACGCGTACGCAGTATTTT.